The 14 T cell receptor beta chains below all came from one sample that was sequenced in a study of blood T cells in healthy people across ages. Through a sample-barcoded 5' primer and a J-beta primer mix, a second PCR was run for roughly 6 to 12 cycles. TCRdb recomputed calls from the 5' RACE reads with MiXCR, one row per CDR3 protein. This table holds 1.5 million to 2 million distinct CDR3 sequences, 28% found once. Sequencing was carried out using blood. These receptors came from a woman aged 25 to 39 in good health.

V is TRBV7-9 and J is TRBJ2-1, with a tentative D call TRBD1 (6 bases). The CDR3 length is 13 residues. V lost 7 bases to trimming and J lost 7 bases, with 14 bases between them. The germline V gene has CDR1 SEHNR and CDR2 FQNEAQ (reference sequence). The CDR3 DNA sequence: TGTGCCAGCACCCTAGGGGGATTAAATGAGCAGTTCTTC. This translates into CASTLGGLNEQFF. The whole variable domain, remainder taken from reference TRBV7-9 and TRBJ2-1, is DTGVSQNPRHKITKRGQNVTFRCDPISEHNRLYWYRQTLGQGPEFLTYFQNEAQLEKSRLLSDRFSAERPKGSFSTLEIQRTEQGDSAMYLCASTLGGLNEQFFGPGTRLTVL.

With regard to this clonotype: A much more abundant neighbour one base away suggests this may be a read error. The rearrangement links TRBV20-1 to TRBJ2-1, with TRBD2 identical over 11 bases. CDR3 length equals 18 residues. Losses at the gene ends were 0 bases for V and 5 bases for J; bases not matched to a gene: 12. Germline loops: CDR1 DFQATT, CDR2 SNEGSKA (reference sequence). The CDR3 nucleotides read TGCAGTGCTAGAGACCCAGAGGGACTAGCGGATTCCGACAATGAGCAGTTCTTC. Its translation: CSARDPEGLADSDNEQFF.

This clonotype was recorded a few times. The chain couples TRBV6-6 to TRBJ2-5; no definite D call. CDR1 is MNHNY and CDR2 is SVGAGI in the germline V gene (reference sequence). Trimming removed 4 bases at V and 5 bases at J, with 11 bases between. The CDR3 has 13 amino acids. The CDR3 protein is CASSSEGDETQYF. The CDR3 coding sequence is TGTGCCAGCAGTTCTGAAGGAGACGAGACCCAGTACTTC.

This chain connects TRBV28 to TRBJ2-1; possible D gene TRBD2, 6 bases. Per germline, CDR1 MDHEN and CDR2 SYDVKM. V lost 3 bases and J lost 8, with 11 bases in between. The CDR3 extends over 13 amino acids. CDR3 protein: CASSLTSIYEQFF. The CDR3 bases are TGTGCCAGCAGTTTGACTAGTATCTATGAGCAGTTCTTC.

The J gene is TRBJ2-7, the V gene TRBV29-1; D unresolved. V lost 8 bases, J lost 2 bases, and 10 bases lay in between. There are 11 residues in the CDR3. Germline V gives CDR1 SQVTM, CDR2 ANQGSEA. The CDR3 here is CSSRWAYEQYF. In nucleotides, the CDR3 is TGCAGCTCACGGTGGGCCTACGAGCAGTACTTC.

The genes are TRBV6-5 and TRBJ2-7; a possible D gene is TRBD1 (5 bases). V lost 4 bases to trimming and J lost 3 bases, with 13 bases between them. The CDR3 totals 14 residues. CDR1 and CDR2 (germline): MNHEY, SVGAGI. CDR3 sequence reads: CASSSKDSLYEQYF. The CDR3, as DNA: TGTGCCAGCAGTTCAAAAGACAGTCTCTACGAGCAGTACTTC.

J is TRBJ2-7 and V is TRBV5-1; possibly TRBD2 for D (6 bases). The ends were cut back, 5 bases at V and 7 bases at J, with 22 bases in the middle. CDR3 size: 15 residues. Germline V gene lookup returns CDR1 SGHRS and CDR2 YFSETQ. CDR3 residues: CASSSLRGKNNEQYF. CDR3 DNA sequence: TGCGCCAGCAGTTCTTTGCGGGGAAAAAACAATGAGCAGTACTTC.

This chain connects TRBV29-1 to TRBJ2-7, with no clear D. With 4 bases removed from V and 2 bases from J, the gap between germline ends came to 12 bases. Looked up from germline, CDR1 is SQVTM and CDR2 is ANQGSEA. The CDR3 spans 13 residues. The CDR3 DNA reads TGCAGCGTTGGGGGTAGCAGCCCCTACGAGCAGTACTTC. Translation: CSVGGSSPYEQYF.

The chain combines TRBV6-5 with TRBJ1-1, with a tentative D call TRBD1 (5 bases). The CDR3 is 14 amino acids. Trimming stripped 0 bases from V and 6 bases from J, with 11 bases between. The germline V gene encodes CDR1 MNHEY and CDR2 SVGAGI. DNA for the CDR3: TGTGCCAGCAGTTACTCTGGGGCCGGGGCTGAAGCTTTCTTT. Protein: CASSYSGAGAEAFF.

This clonotype was observed at least ten times. This chain connects TRBV29-1 to TRBJ2-5, with 7 bases matching TRBD2. This CDR3 region has 13 residues. V dropped 6 bases and J dropped 1; count of bases not matched to a gene: 5. Looked up from germline, CDR1 is SQVTM and CDR2 is ANQGSEA. The CDR3 spells CSVVPSGQETQYF. DNA of the CDR3: TGCAGCGTGGTCCCTAGCGGCCAAGAGACCCAGTACTTC.

This clonotype was recorded at least ten times. The chain has TRBV6-1 and TRBJ2-1; 10 bases align to TRBD2. Trimming cost V 11 bases and J 5 bases; bases outside gene matches: 9. This CDR3 spans 14 amino acids. Germline V gene sequence: CDR1 MNHNS, CDR2 SASEGT. The DNA of the CDR3 is TGTGCCGGAGGGAGAGCGGGGGGGAACAATGAGCAGTTCTTC. Translated, it gives CAGGRAGGNNEQFF.

A remark on this clonotype: Given a much more abundant clone one base away, this may be a read error. J is TRBJ2-3 and V is TRBV5-5, with TRBD2 as a possible D gene (7 bases). This CDR3 has 16 residues. The V and J ends lost 4 bases and 3 bases respectively, with 18 bases between them. CDR1 and CDR2 (germline): SGHKS, YYEKEE (reference sequence). The CDR3 spells CASSPAEGGRTDTQYF. CDR3 coding DNA: TGTGCCAGCAGCCCCGCCGAGGGGGGGCGGACAGATACGCAGTATTTT.

The table lists this clonotype with many counts. The chain couples TRBV11-2 to TRBJ2-3; possible D gene TRBD1, 6 bases. The CDR3 spans 17 residues. V lost 1 base and J 2 bases, leaving 16 bases between the germline ends. CDR1 SGHAT and CDR2 FQNNGV come from the germline V gene. DNA of the CDR3: TGTGCCAGCAGCTTAGGTCTCGAGTTGGGACACACAGATACGCAGTATTTT. Translating it yields CASSLGLELGHTDTQYF.

For this clonotype: No conserved phenylalanine or tryptophan ends this CDR3, so it is likely a read error. V usage is TRBV6-5 and J usage is TRBJ2-7; D might be TRBD1 (6 bases). Trimming removed 5 bases from V and 4 bases from J, with 15 bases in between. This CDR3 is 14 amino acids long. CDR1 MNHEY and CDR2 SVGAGI come from the germline V gene. The CDR3 loop is CASSEQGLQYEQYC. CDR3 in DNA: TGTGCCAGCAGTGAACAGGGTCTCCAATACGAGCAGTACTGC.